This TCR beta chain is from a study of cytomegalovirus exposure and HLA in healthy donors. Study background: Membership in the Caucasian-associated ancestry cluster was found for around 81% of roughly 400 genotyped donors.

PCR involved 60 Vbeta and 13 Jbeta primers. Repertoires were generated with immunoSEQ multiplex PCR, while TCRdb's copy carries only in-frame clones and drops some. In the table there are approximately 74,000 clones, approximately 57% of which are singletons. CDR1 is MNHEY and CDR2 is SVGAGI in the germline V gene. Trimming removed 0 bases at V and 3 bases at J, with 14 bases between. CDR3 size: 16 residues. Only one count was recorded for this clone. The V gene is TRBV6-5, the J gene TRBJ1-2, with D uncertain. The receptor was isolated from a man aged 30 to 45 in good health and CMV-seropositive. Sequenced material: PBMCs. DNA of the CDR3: TGTGCCAGCAGTTACTCGAACCACGACCGGGACTATGGCTACACCTTC. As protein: CASSYSNHDRDYGYTF.